The 26 T cell receptor beta chains reported below all come from one sample, sequenced in a study of cytomegalovirus exposure and HLA in healthy donors. Primers for the PCR totalled 60 Vbeta and 13 Jbeta. The method was immunoSEQ multiplex PCR; TCRdb's version includes in-frame clones alone and lacks a portion of them. The sample has 220,000 or so clones, under 85% seen once; the top ten hold 1.5% to 2%. The sample taken for sequencing was PBMCs. All receptors derive from a man in his fifties or sixties in good health and CMV-seronegative.

The chain couples TRBV5-1 to TRBJ1-2; 8 nucleotides align to TRBD1. CDR1 is SGHRS and CDR2 is YFSETQ in the germline V gene. The junction had 2 bases not matched to a gene; V was cut back by 0 bases and J by 4 bases. The CDR3 spans 14 residues. The CDR3 DNA is TGCGCCAGCAGCTTGGTAACAGGGGGCTATGGCTACACCTTC. The encoded protein is CASSLVTGGYGYTF. Full variable domain (missing parts from reference TRBV5-1 and TRBJ1-2): KAGVTQTPRYLIKTRGQQVTLSCSPISGHRSVSWYQQTPGQGLQFLFEYFSETQRNKGNFPGRFSGRQFSNSRSEMNVSTLELGDSALYLCASSLVTGGYGYTFGSGTRLTVV.

The V gene is TRBV28, the J gene TRBJ2-3; D might be TRBD1 (6 bases). From germline, CDR1 is MDHEN and CDR2 SYDVKM. Trimming took off 2 bases at V and 4 bases at J, with 19 bases between the two ends. The CDR3 totals 17 residues. The CDR3 DNA is TGTGCCAGCAGTTTACTAGTGACAGGAGATTTTGCAGATACGCAGTATTTT. It translates to CASSLLVTGDFADTQYF. Supplemented by reference TRBV28 and TRBJ2-3, the full variable domain reads DVKVTQSSRYLVKRTGEKVFLECVQDMDHENMFWYRQDPGLGLRLIYFSYDVKMKEKGDIPEGYSVSREKKERFSLILESASTNQTSMYLCASSLLVTGDFADTQYFGPGTRLTVL.

Only one count was recorded for this clone. The chain is built from TRBV7-2 and TRBJ2-7; possibly TRBD2 for D (8 bases). Trimming stripped 5 bases from V and 6 bases from J, with 20 bases between. This CDR3 is built from 15 residues. Per the germline V gene, CDR1 is SGHTA and CDR2 is FQGNSA. CDR3: CASSPNRGLEGEQYF. The CDR3, as DNA: TGTGCCAGCAGCCCCAACAGGGGACTAGAGGGCGAGCAGTACTTC.

This clone was recorded a few times. The chain carries TRBV11-1 and TRBJ2-7; D is possibly TRBD2 (5 bases). From germline, CDR1 is SGHAT and CDR2 FQDESV (reference sequence). CDR3 length equals 14 residues. V was cut by 1 base and J by 0 bases, with 7 bases left in between. The CDR3: CASSLVGSSYEQYF. The CDR3 coding sequence is TGTGCCAGCAGCTTAGTGGGGAGCTCCTACGAGCAGTACTTC.

V usage is TRBV6-5 and J usage is TRBJ1-2, with a tentative D call TRBD1 (6 bases). CDR1 and CDR2 from the germline V gene are MNHEY and SVGAGI. The CDR3 has 16 amino acids. Between the trimmed V and J ends, which lost 0 bases and 8 bases, there was a span of 19 bases. CDR3 loop: CASSYSQGTKRGGYTF. The CDR3 DNA reads TGTGCCAGCAGTTACTCGCAAGGGACAAAGAGAGGGGGCTACACCTTC.

The CDR3 DNA reads as TGTGCCAGCAGTGCCCGACAGGTAATGAACACTGAAGCTTTCTTT. Translated, it gives CASSARQVMNTEAFF. V gene TRBV2 combines with J gene TRBJ1-1; tentatively, D is TRBD1 (6 bases). This CDR3 region has 15 residues. Germline CDR1 and CDR2: SNHLY and FYNNEI. V was trimmed by 4 bases and J by 0 bases, leaving 12 bases between them.

This sequence joins TRBV13 and TRBJ1-1; D not resolved. V lost 5 bases, J lost 1 base, and 17 bases lay in between. CDR3 length: 16 residues. Germline V gene lookup returns CDR1 PRHDT and CDR2 FYEKMQ (reference sequence). The CDR3 loop reads CASSTLQTAGNTEAFF. The CDR3 DNA is TGTGCCAGCAGCACTCTGCAGACGGCGGGGAACACTGAAGCTTTCTTT. Combining the CDR3 with reference TRBV13 and TRBJ1-1 gives the whole variable domain AAGVIQSPRHLIKEKRETATLKCYPIPRHDTVYWYQQGPGQDPQFLISFYEKMQSDKGSIPDRFSAQQFSDYHSELNMSSLELGDSALYFCASSTLQTAGNTEAFFGQGTRLTVV.

The chain joins TRBV2 to TRBJ1-5; 9 bases align to TRBD1. The CDR3 runs to 15 residues. Germline V lookup: CDR1 SNHLY, CDR2 FYNNEI. V was pared by 9 bases and J by 4 bases, with 10 bases of the junction left unmatched. Here the CDR3 reads CASLPGQGRNQPQHF. CDR3 DNA sequence: TGTGCCAGTTTACCGGGACAGGGAAGGAATCAGCCCCAGCATTTT.

The J gene is TRBJ1-4, the V gene TRBV4-2; D uncertain. V shed 0 bases and J shed 8 bases, with 13 bases lying between them. This CDR3 has 15 amino acids. Germline V lookup: CDR1 LGHNA, CDR2 YNFKEQ. Here the CDR3 reads CASSQDPQSREKLFF. The CDR3 region has the DNA TGTGCCAGCAGCCAAGATCCTCAGTCCCGAGAAAAACTGTTTTTT.

The rearrangement joins TRBV5-1 to TRBJ2-7; 7 positions match TRBD1. The CDR3 is 15 residues long. CDR1 and CDR2 from the germline V gene are SGHRS and YFSETQ. Unmatched junction bases numbered 8, after V lost 4 bases and J lost 1 base. In nucleotides, the CDR3 is TGCGCCAGCAGCACGCAGGGGGTTACTTCCTACGAGCAGTACTTC. Its translation is CASSTQGVTSYEQYF.

V usage is TRBV28 and J usage is TRBJ2-7; 10 nucleotides line up with TRBD2. Germline assignment: CDR1 MDHEN and CDR2 SYDVKM. The V segment lost 4 bases and the J segment 2 bases; nucleotides outside the gene matches: 5. The CDR3 contains 15 residues. The CDR3 sequence is CASSSPAGGPYEQYF. In DNA, the CDR3 is TGTGCCAGCAGTTCCCCAGCGGGAGGGCCCTACGAGCAGTACTTC.

The table lists this clone with a few counts. CDR3 sequence: CASSEGPGYGYTF. The CDR3 DNA reads as TGTGCCAGCAGTGAAGGTCCCGGCTATGGCTACACCTTC. This sequence joins TRBV6-1 and TRBJ1-2; D is unresolved. Looked up from germline, CDR1 is MNHNS and CDR2 is SASEGT. The CDR3 totals 13 residues. Trimming removed 1 base at V and 4 bases at J, with 7 bases between.

V gene TRBV28 combines with J gene TRBJ2-7; 16 nucleotides align to TRBD2. Germline assignment: CDR1 MDHEN and CDR2 SYDVKM. The CDR3 covers 20 residues. Trimming cost V 5 bases and J 3 bases; bases outside gene matches: 16. The CDR3 bases are TGTGCCAGCAGTGACGCCCCCGGGACTAGCGGGAGGGCCTCGTTCTACGAGCAGTACTTC. Translation: CASSDAPGTSGRASFYEQYF.

The chain recombines TRBV19 with TRBJ1-5; D uncertain. CDR1 and CDR2 (germline): LNHDA, SQIVND (reference sequence). This CDR3 has 14 residues. Trimming removed 4 bases at V and 5 bases at J, with 12 bases between. This CDR3 is CASSRVIRDQPQHF. The CDR3 DNA is TGTGCCAGTAGTAGAGTGATTCGAGATCAGCCCCAGCATTTT.

The chain recombines TRBV5-1 with TRBJ1-2, with TRBD1 identical over 8 bases. The CDR3 is made up of 15 amino acids. Trimming removed 6 bases from V and 5 bases from J; junction bases left unmatched: 12. CDR1 and CDR2 (germline): SGHRS, YFSETQ. The chain's CDR3 is CASTPGAQGVYGYTF. The CDR3 nucleotides read TGCGCCAGCACCCCCGGAGCACAGGGGGTTTATGGCTACACCTTC.

The gene calls are TRBV27 and TRBJ2-1, with TRBD1 matching over 7 bases. Trimming at V came to 0 bases and at J to 3 bases, leaving 2 bases not matched to a gene. The germline V gene has CDR1 MNHEY and CDR2 SMNVEV (reference sequence). This CDR3 contains 15 residues. The CDR3 coding sequence is TGTGCCAGCAGTTTATCGACAGGGCTCTACAATGAGCAGTTCTTC. It specifies CASSLSTGLYNEQFF.

V gene TRBV28 combines with J gene TRBJ2-1, with 14 nucleotides matching TRBD2. The CDR3 sequence is 15 residues long. Germline CDR1 is MDHEN and CDR2 is SYDVKM. The V gene end was trimmed by 3 bases and the J gene end by 9 bases; junction bases not matched to a gene: 4. CDR3 DNA: TGTGCCAGCAGTTTCTTGGGACTAGCGGGAGTTGAGCAGTTCTTC. Translated, it gives CASSFLGLAGVEQFF.

This chain connects TRBV27 to TRBJ2-3; 12 positions match TRBD2. J gave up 4 bases and V 6 bases, and 2 bases lay outside the gene matches. The CDR3 spans 14 residues. Per germline, CDR1 MNHEY and CDR2 SMNVEV (reference sequence). CDR3 DNA: TGTGCCAGCAGACTAGCGGGAGGCTCAGATACGCAGTATTTT. Protein sequence: CASRLAGGSDTQYF.

This clone has just a few counts. This chain links TRBV5-8 with TRBJ1-1, with TRBD1 matching 7 bases. V shed 1 base and J 7 bases; nucleotides not matched to a gene: 4. The CDR3 is made up of 13 amino acids. The V gene's germline CDR1 is SGHTS and CDR2 YDEGEE. CDR3 amino acids: CASSLQGVGEAFF. In nucleotides, the CDR3 is TGTGCCAGCAGCTTGCAGGGGGTCGGTGAAGCTTTCTTT.

The chain uses TRBV5-4 and TRBJ2-7; maybe TRBD1 (6 bases). The V and J ends lost 4 bases and 4 bases respectively, with 9 bases between them. Germline loops: CDR1 SGHNT, CDR2 YYREEE (reference sequence). The CDR3 length is 12 residues. The CDR3 region has the DNA TGTGCCAGCAGCACCGGACAGTACGAGCAGTACTTC. Translating it yields CASSTGQYEQYF.

The rearrangement links TRBV7-8 to TRBJ2-1; maybe TRBD1 (8 bases). V was trimmed by 0 bases and J by 15 bases, leaving 21 bases between them. The CDR3 is 15 amino acids. CDR1 and CDR2 from the germline V gene are SGHVS and FQNEAQ. The CDR3 is CASSLALAARDRWFF. CDR3 in DNA: TGTGCCAGCAGCTTAGCGCTAGCGGCCCGGGACAGGTGGTTCTTC.

This chain joins TRBV30 and TRBJ1-5, with TRBD1 matching 7 bases. This CDR3 spans 12 amino acids. V shed 5 bases, J shed 6 bases, and the junction held 4 bases outside the gene matches. Germline V CDR1 and CDR2: GTSNPN, SVGIG (reference sequence). CDR3 DNA sequence: TGTGCCTGGGGACAGGTGGGTCAGCCCCAGCATTTT. It specifies CAWGQVGQPQHF.

The rearrangement joins TRBV6-6 to TRBJ1-1; possibly TRBD1 for D (6 bases). The CDR3 sequence is 14 residues long. Trimming pared 6 bases from V and 0 bases from J, leaving 11 bases between. Germline V gives CDR1 MNHNY, CDR2 SVGAGI (reference sequence). The chain's CDR3 is CASRKGELNTEAFF. The CDR3 DNA sequence: TGTGCCAGCAGGAAGGGGGAGTTGAACACTGAAGCTTTCTTT.

The chain has TRBV9 and TRBJ2-7; weak D call: TRBD2 (6 bases). Trimming removed 3 bases from V and 6 bases from J, with 16 bases in between. From germline, CDR1 is SGDLS and CDR2 YYNGEE. This CDR3 spans 14 amino acids. CDR3 DNA: TGTGCCAGCAGCGGGGGGGTTTGGGAAGGCGAGCAGTACTTC. Protein sequence: CASSGGVWEGEQYF.

The rearrangement joins TRBV4-1 to TRBJ2-1; D is ambiguous. This CDR3 spans 14 amino acids. The germline gives CDR1 MGHRA, CDR2 YSYEKL. The ends were cut back, 2 bases at V and 4 bases at J, with 9 bases in the middle. The CDR3 DNA sequence: TGCGCCAGCAGCCAAAGTGGCAGTTACAATGAGCAGTTCTTC. This gives the protein CASSQSGSYNEQFF.

This chain connects TRBV30 to TRBJ1-2, with 10 bases lining up with TRBD1. CDR3 size: 15 residues. The V segment lost 0 bases and the J segment 3 bases; nucleotides outside the gene matches: 4. The germline gives CDR1 GTSNPN, CDR2 SVGIG (reference sequence). For the CDR3, the DNA is TGTGCCTGGAGTGTTCGGGGGACAGGGGACTATGGCTACACCTTC. This translates into CAWSVRGTGDYGYTF.